The T cell receptor (beta chain) under discussion was sequenced for a study of human T cells and chemical hapten exposure (dated by TCRdb to the early 2020s). Notes on the research overall: For sensitization, 2% DPC in acetone was applied to a 2 cm by 2 cm area of upper inner arm skin. Libraries were pooled for sequencing, and per-sample TCR yields varied mainly because of small differences in library volumes within the pool. Patch tests used Finn chambers with 0.01% DPC on the upper back, scored after 6 days by International Contact Dermatitis Research Group standards. For TCR sequencing, blood came from about 28 alopecia patients at anywhere from one to four time points (pre-sensitization, 2, 6 and 24 weeks). Throughout the study period of roughly 24 weeks, patients also received therapeutic DPC doses to the scalp every week. The patient cohort, mostly female, included alopecia areata with under or over 50% scalp involvement, alopecia totalis and alopecia universalis. In alopecia patients, the study followed how the peripheral blood TCR repertoire changed in vivo over primary and secondary sensitization to diphenylcyclopropenone (DPC), a hapten. Blood samples were taken from patients before sensitization (week 0) and at 2, 6 and about 24 weeks after DPC sensitization.

This clonotype showed up many times. The antigen it binds to is not known. No much larger clonotype is one base removed from it; base qualities were not supplied. Library preparation was by RACE. Sequencer: NextSeq 500. Library preparation attached unique molecular identifiers to individual cDNA molecules for quantitative, reproducible TCR counting. Both TCR alpha and TCR beta chains were sequenced from each blood RNA sample. The paper's processing steps were these. The median number of TCRs per sample was 85,000 to 100,000, ranging from roughly 23,224 to 700,000. The Decombinator software suite was used to annotate the V, J and CDR3 of the TCR reads. Every sample was subsampled to the same number of TCRs (28,000) for the PS versus PT1 abundance plots. TCRs were defined as expanded if absent before sensitization and observed at least eight times at the 2-week time point. TCRdb reworked the public reads: Q25 trimming with fastp, MiXCR clone assembly, productive beta chains retained. A single entry per CDR3 protein holds the most common genes and DNA from its merged rows. For this entry, the V and J calls and clone size follow TCRdb and not the study's own pipeline. Here the sample has approximately 80,000 distinct CDR3 sequences; around 10% occur a single time. The ten largest account for 3.5% to 4.5% of the sample.

General study outcomes and caveats: The number of PT1 expanded TCRs positively correlated with patch test score, significant at thresholds 8, 16 and 32 but not 4. Expanded TCRs formed significantly more large CDR3 similarity clusters than pre-sensitization or healthy control sets, consistent with antigen-driven responses. Because all patients had alopecia, a presumed autoimmune disease, the immune response of the patients might differ from that of healthy individuals. Repeated subsampling changed both the strength of the expansion versus patch-test correlation and the threshold at which the correlation became significant. No change with DPC sensitization was found in the number of TCRs above 1 in 1000 frequency, and no evidence of global repertoire structure alterations was found.

The time point label, read with the paper, signifies: patch test 1, 2 weeks after DPC sensitization. In the paper's terms, the treatment or condition label means: therapeutic diphenylcyclopropenone sensitization with weekly scalp DPC. At each patch-test visit, blood was drawn before the patch test was applied. Patients were eligible if aged 18 to 70, diagnosed with alopecia and judged suitable for DPC therapy, and pregnant patients were excluded. Total RNA was extracted from unfractionated whole blood collected in Tempus Blood RNA tubes. The CDR3 runs 16 amino acids, cysteine and phenylalanine included. Only CDR3 DNA is held: 48 bases, read in frame from base 1. Based on the germline V gene (reference sequence), the CDR1 and CDR2 sequences are WNHNN and SYGVQD. From V the trimming removes 8 bases and from J it removes 1 base, while the gene matches leave 10 bases of the junction unaccounted for.

This specimen consisted of whole blood, obtained in connection with sensitization to the hapten diphenylcyclopropenone (DPC). The chain is made from TRBV10-1 and TRBJ2-3, with 9 central nucleotides matching TRBD2. The receptor was derived from a woman in her 50s with alopecia areata. Some clones in this sample may be carry-over from other donors' samples. The CDR3 region reads CASSRGVAGGTDTQYF. The nucleotide sequence is TGCGCCAGCTCCCGCGGGGTAGCGGGAGGCACAGATACGCAGTATTTT.